This section outlines one TCR beta chain sequence together with its context. The assay was immunoSEQ multiplex PCR, and TCRdb's table has in-frame clones only and misses some. The sample has about 490,000 clones, approximately 80% seen once; the top ten hold roughly 13%. Unmatched junction bases numbered 3, after V lost 6 bases and J lost 6 bases. The CDR3 covers 12 residues. CDR1 is SGHTA and CDR2 is FQGTGA in the germline V gene. This entry comes from a study of shared clonotypes between healthy human individuals. This clonotype was obtained from a woman between 40 and 55 years old in good health. Some clones in this sample may be carry-over from other donors' samples. The gene calls are TRBV7-3 and TRBJ2-3, with 7 bases aligning to TRBD2. The source material was PBMCs. CDR3 in DNA: TGTGCCAGCAGAGATAGCGGGGATACGCAGTATTTT. This translates into CASRDSGDTQYF.